The rows below give T cell receptor beta chains drawn from one sample of a study of cytomegalovirus exposure and HLA in healthy donors. TCRdb's copy holds only in-frame clones and misses some; the assay was immunoSEQ multiplex PCR. The profile shows 200,000 to 300,000 clones, approximately 86% of them singletons. The material sequenced was PBMCs. These receptors were obtained from a woman aged 25 to 39 in good health and CMV-seropositive. Each CDR3 is given with its conserved first and last residue. Clone sizes are given selectively: once, few, many, or a class where the clone is expanded.

V gene,CDR3 length,clone size,J gene,CDR3 protein
TRBV27,14,NA,TRBJ1-5,CASSPQGVHQPQHF
TRBV7-9,12,medium-sized,TRBJ1-1,CASSPGGVVTFF
TRBV6-6,14,NA,TRBJ2-7,CASSPTGGLYEQYF
TRBV25-1,14,NA,TRBJ1-3,CASTLGTSGNTIYF
TRBV30,14,NA,TRBJ2-5,CAWSPLGGVETQYF
TRBV27,12,NA,TRBJ2-1,CASSLSGHEQFF
TRBV2,14,NA,TRBJ2-5,CATRLAGSQETQYF
TRBV5-1,14,NA,TRBJ2-5,CASRHPGGEETQYF
TRBV25-1,14,NA,TRBJ1-4,CASSRTGGNEKLFF
TRBV30,12,NA,TRBJ1-2,CAWRQGSHGYTF
TRBV4-1,15,NA,TRBJ2-7,CASSQVRTGLYEQYF
TRBV28,15,NA,TRBJ2-7,CASSFPRGSSYEQYF
TRBV30,12,few,TRBJ1-1,CAWWDLNTEAFF
TRBV19,16,NA,TRBJ2-7,CASSGTSGRALGEQYF
TRBV25-1,13,once,TRBJ2-7,CASSGGGPYEQYF
TRBV7-6,17,NA,TRBJ2-1,CASSSRDRVGGGNEQFF
TRBV29-1,12,many,TRBJ1-2,CSVGTFNYGYTF
TRBV2,14,NA,TRBJ1-4,CASNRVATNEKLFF
TRBV30,15,NA,TRBJ1-5,CAWSTGRSSNQPQHF
TRBV29-1,12,NA,TRBJ1-3,CSVGDWRNTIYF
TRBV4-1,15,once,TRBJ2-5,CASSPLGRDQETQYF
TRBV19,13,NA,TRBJ1-1,CASSLARGTEAFF
TRBV19,16,NA,TRBJ2-7,CASRRDPRDRGYEQYF
TRBV15,18,NA,TRBJ1-2,CATSRDPPTGGQSGGYTF
TRBV18,17,NA,TRBJ2-7,CASSPPRGGQLAHEQYF
TRBV11-3,16,NA,TRBJ2-3,CASSLGQTRITDTQYF
TRBV5-4,14,NA,TRBJ1-1,CASSLTGGFTEAFF
TRBV19,12,NA,TRBJ2-7,CAPGGNSYEQYF
TRBV5-3,13,NA,TRBJ2-5,CARSLGRWETQYF
TRBV2,14,NA,TRBJ1-1,CASRRQLMNTEAFF
TRBV6-5,15,NA,TRBJ1-5,CASRRTGVSNQPQHF
TRBV28,13,NA,TRBJ1-1,CASGTGWNTEAFF
TRBV20-1,10,NA,TRBJ1-5,CSASYQPQHF
TRBV27,16,NA,TRBJ2-5,CASSLYGGQGQETQYF
TRBV9,20,NA,TRBJ2-2,CASSPGASGSGRPNTGELFF
TRBV6-5,16,NA,TRBJ1-4,CASSSRGLATNEKLFF
TRBV6-5,13,NA,TRBJ2-7,CASSRGGSYEQYF
TRBV11-1,11,NA,TRBJ2-2,CASRRGGELFF
TRBV19,15,NA,TRBJ2-7,CASSMASGPPYEQYF
TRBV30,11,NA,TRBJ1-2,CGQGTFYGYTF
TRBV30,13,NA,TRBJ1-2,CAYSGVTNYGYTF
TRBV6-1,14,NA,TRBJ1-2,CASSTDRPTYGYTF
TRBV9,15,NA,TRBJ1-1,CASSVETGVNTEAFF
TRBV6-1,18,NA,TRBJ1-1,CASSDPGDSSRMNTEAFF
TRBV5-1,14,NA,TRBJ2-3,CASSRGTSTDTQYF
TRBV28,14,NA,TRBJ1-5,CAKRGLESNQPQHF
TRBV28,15,NA,TRBJ1-1,CASSYTGTGVGEAFF
TRBV7-2,14,NA,TRBJ2-4,CASSPRGQGNIQYF
TRBV5-1,14,NA,TRBJ2-7,CASSSHTGSYEQYF
TRBV6-5,15,NA,TRBJ2-7,CASSFFPAGSYEQYF
TRBV10-2,17,NA,TRBJ2-3,CASKLAGLQGGTDTQYF
TRBV4-1,16,NA,TRBJ2-7,CASSRQRQQLPYEQYF
TRBV10-2,14,NA,TRBJ1-5,CASSDRVPNQPQHF
TRBV10-3,17,NA,TRBJ2-1,CAITAGLAEGPYNEQFF